This TCR beta chain came from a study of cytomegalovirus exposure and HLA in healthy donors. Primers: 60 Vbeta forward and 13 Jbeta reverse. The repertoire was sequenced with immunoSEQ multiplex PCR; TCRdb's copy has only in-frame clones and lacks some. The sample shows about 98,000 clones, about 74% of them seen only once. Regarding donors, all were healthy bone marrow donors. This clone has just a few counts. Its antigen is currently unknown. Study outcomes and limitations: No immune exposure information besides CMV serostatus was available. The dataset shows that most TCR sequences were rare, while some public TCRs occurred in many donors.

Sequences were obtained from PBMCs. The TCR originated in a man aged 55 to 70 in good health and CMV-seropositive.

CDR3 loop: CAATGSRPPYEQYF. CDR3 DNA sequence: TGTGCCGCGACGGGAAGTCGGCCTCCCTACGAGCAGTACTTC. The genes are TRBV28 and TRBJ2-7; D might be TRBD2 (5 bases). Between the trimmed V and J ends, which lost 11 bases and 2 bases, there was a span of 19 bases. Germline V gives CDR1 MDHEN, CDR2 SYDVKM. The CDR3 spans 14 residues.